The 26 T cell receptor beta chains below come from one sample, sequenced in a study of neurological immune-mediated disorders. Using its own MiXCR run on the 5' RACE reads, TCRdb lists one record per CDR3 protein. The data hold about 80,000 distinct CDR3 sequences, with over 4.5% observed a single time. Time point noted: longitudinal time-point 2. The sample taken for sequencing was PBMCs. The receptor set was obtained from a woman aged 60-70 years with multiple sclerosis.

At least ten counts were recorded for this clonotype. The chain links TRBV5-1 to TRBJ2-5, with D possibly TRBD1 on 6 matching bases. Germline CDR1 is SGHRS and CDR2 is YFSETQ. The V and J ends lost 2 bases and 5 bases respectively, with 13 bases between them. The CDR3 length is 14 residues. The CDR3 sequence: CASSFQGMAETQYF. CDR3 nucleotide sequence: TGCGCCAGCAGCTTCCAGGGGATGGCGGAGACCCAGTACTTC. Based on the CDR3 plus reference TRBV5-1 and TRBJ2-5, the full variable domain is KAGVTQTPRYLIKTRGQQVTLSCSPISGHRSVSWYQQTPGQGLQFLFEYFSETQRNKGNFPGRFSGRQFSNSRSEMNVSTLELGDSALYLCASSFQGMAETQYFGPGTRLLVL.

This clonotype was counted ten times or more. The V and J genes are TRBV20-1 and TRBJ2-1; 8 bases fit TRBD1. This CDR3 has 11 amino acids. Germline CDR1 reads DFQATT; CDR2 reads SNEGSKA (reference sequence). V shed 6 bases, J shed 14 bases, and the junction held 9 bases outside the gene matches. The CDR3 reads CSAFRQGQEFF. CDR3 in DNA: TGCAGTGCATTCCGACAGGGACAGGAGTTCTTC.

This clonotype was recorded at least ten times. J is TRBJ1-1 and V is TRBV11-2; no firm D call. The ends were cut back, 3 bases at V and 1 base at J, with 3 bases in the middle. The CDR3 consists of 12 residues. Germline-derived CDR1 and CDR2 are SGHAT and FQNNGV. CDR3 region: CASSLQNTEAFF. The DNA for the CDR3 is TGTGCCAGCAGCTTGCAGAACACTGAAGCTTTCTTT.

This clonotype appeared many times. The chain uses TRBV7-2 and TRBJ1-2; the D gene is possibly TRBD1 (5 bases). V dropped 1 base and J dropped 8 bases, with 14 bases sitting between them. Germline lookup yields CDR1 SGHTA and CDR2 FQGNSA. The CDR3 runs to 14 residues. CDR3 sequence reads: CASSLVQGSMGYTF. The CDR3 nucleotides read TGTGCCAGCAGCTTAGTGCAGGGTAGCATGGGCTACACCTTC. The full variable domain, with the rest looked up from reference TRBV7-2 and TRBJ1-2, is GAGVSQSPSNKVTEKGKDVELRCDPISGHTALYWYRQSLGQGLEFLIYFQGNSAPDKSGLPSDRFSAERTGGSVSTLTIQRTQQEDSAVYLCASSLVQGSMGYTFGSGTRLTVV.

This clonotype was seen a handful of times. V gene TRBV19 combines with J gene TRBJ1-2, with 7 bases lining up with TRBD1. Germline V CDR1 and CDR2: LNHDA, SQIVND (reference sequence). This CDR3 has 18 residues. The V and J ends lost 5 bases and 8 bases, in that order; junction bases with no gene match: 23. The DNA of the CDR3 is TGTGCCAGTAGTCCGCATGAGGGGACAGCGAACCCCCTCGGGGGCTACACCTTC. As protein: CASSPHEGTANPLGGYTF.

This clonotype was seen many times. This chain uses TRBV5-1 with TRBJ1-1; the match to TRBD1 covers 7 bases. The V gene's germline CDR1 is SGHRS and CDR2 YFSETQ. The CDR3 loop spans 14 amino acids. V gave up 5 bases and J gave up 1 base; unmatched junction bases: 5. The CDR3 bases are TGCGCCAGCAGTCGTGACAGGGCGAACACTGAAGCTTTCTTT. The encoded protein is CASSRDRANTEAFF.

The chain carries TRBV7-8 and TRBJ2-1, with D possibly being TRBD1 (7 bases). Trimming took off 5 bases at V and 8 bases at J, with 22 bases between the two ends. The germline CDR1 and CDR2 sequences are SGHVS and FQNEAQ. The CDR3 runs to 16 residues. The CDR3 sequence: CASSPGRGLALDEQFF. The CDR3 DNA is TGTGCCAGCAGCCCGGGTAGGGGGCTAGCGCTCGATGAGCAGTTCTTC.

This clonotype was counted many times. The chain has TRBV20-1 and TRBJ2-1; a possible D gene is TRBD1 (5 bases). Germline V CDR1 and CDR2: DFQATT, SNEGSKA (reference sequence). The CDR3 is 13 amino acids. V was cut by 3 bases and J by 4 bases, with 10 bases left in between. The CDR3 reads CSASRTPYNEQFF. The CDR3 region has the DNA TGCAGTGCTAGCCGGACACCTTACAATGAGCAGTTCTTC.

CDR3 in amino acids: CASSPRGLLGNTEAFF. Here the CDR3 DNA reads TGTGCCAGCAGCCCTCGAGGACTGTTGGGGAACACTGAAGCTTTCTTT. The chain combines TRBV14 with TRBJ1-1; D is uncertain. The CDR3 consists of 16 residues. The V and J ends lost 4 bases and 1 base respectively, with 16 bases between them. Germline CDR1 and CDR2: SGHDN and FVKESK. Combining the CDR3 with reference TRBV14 and TRBJ1-1 gives the whole variable domain EAGVTQFPSHSVIEKGQTVTLRCDPISGHDNLYWYRRVMGKEIKFLLHFVKESKQDESGMPNNRFLAERTGGTYSTLKVQPAELEDSGVYFCASSPRGLLGNTEAFFGQGTRLTVV.

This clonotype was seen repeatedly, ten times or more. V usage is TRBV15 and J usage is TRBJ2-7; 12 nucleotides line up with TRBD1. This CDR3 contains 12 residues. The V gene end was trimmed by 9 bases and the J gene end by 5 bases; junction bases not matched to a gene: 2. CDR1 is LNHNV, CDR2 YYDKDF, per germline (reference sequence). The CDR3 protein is CATGTGGHEQYF. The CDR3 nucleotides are TGTGCCACTGGGACAGGGGGCCACGAGCAGTACTTC. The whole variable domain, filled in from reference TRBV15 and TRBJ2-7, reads DAMVIQNPRYQVTQFGKPVTLSCSQTLNHNVMYWYQQKSSQAPKLLFHYYDKDFNNEADTPDNFQSRRPNTSFCFLDIRSPGLGDTAMYLCATGTGGHEQYFGPGTRLTVT.

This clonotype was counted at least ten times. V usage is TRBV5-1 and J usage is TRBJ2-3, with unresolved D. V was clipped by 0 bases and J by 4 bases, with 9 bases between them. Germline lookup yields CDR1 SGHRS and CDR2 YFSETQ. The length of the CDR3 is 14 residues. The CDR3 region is CASSLALGADTQYF. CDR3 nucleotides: TGCGCCAGCAGCTTGGCCCTTGGGGCAGATACGCAGTATTTT.

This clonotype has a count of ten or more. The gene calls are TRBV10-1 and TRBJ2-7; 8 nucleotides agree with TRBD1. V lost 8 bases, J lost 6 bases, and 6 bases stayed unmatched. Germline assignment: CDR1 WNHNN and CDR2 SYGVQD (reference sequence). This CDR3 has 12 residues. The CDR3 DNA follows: TGCGCCAGCGGGACAGGTCCCCTCGAGCAGTACTTC. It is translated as CASGTGPLEQYF.

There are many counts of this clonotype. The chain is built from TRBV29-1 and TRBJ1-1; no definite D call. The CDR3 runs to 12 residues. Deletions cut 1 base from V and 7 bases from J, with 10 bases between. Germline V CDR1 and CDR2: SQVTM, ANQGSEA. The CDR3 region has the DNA TGCAGCGTTGAAGTGGATGTCCATGAAGCTTTCTTT. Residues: CSVEVDVHEAFF.

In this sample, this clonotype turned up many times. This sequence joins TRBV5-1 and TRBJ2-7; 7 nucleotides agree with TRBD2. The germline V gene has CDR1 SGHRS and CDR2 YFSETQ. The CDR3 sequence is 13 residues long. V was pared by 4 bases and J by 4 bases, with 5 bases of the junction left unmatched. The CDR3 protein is CASSPGLEYEQYF. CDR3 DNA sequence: TGCGCCAGCAGCCCCGGACTAGAGTACGAGCAGTACTTC.

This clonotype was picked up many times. The CDR3 is CASSRPGTGELFF. The CDR3 coding sequence is TGTGCCAGCTCCCGACCTGGCACCGGGGAGCTGTTTTTT. This rearrangement joins TRBV25-1 to TRBJ2-2; D call uncertain. Germline CDR1 MGHDK, CDR2 SYGVNS. V shed 8 bases and J shed 4 bases, with 11 bases lying between them. The length of the CDR3 is 13 residues.

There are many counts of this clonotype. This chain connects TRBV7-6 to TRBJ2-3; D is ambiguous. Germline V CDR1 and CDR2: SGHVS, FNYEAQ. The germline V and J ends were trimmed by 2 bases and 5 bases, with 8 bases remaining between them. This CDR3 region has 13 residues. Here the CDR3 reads CASSLNTVDTQYF. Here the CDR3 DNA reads TGTGCCAGCAGCTTAAATACGGTAGATACGCAGTATTTT.

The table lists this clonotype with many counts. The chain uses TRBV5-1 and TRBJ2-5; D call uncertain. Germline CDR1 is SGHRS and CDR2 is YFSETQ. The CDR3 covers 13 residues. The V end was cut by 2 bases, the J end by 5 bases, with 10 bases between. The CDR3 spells CASSLLFGETQYF. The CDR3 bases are TGCGCCAGCAGCTTACTCTTTGGGGAGACCCAGTACTTC.

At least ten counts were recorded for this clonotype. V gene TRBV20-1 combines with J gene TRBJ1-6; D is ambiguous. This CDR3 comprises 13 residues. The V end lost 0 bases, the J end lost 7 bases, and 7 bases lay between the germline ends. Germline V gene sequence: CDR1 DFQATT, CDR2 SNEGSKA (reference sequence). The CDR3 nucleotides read TGCAGTGCTAGAGACCCTAGGAATTCACCCCTCCACTTT. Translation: CSARDPRNSPLHF.

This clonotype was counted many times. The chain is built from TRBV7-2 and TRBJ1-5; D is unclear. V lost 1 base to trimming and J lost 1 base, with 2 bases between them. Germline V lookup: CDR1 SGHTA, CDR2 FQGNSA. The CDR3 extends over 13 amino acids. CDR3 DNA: TGTGCCAGCAGCTTAGTAAGCAATCAGCCCCAGCATTTT. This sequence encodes CASSLVSNQPQHF.

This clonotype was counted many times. Here the CDR3 DNA reads TGTGCCAGCAGCTTAGCGGGGATCTACGAGCAGTACTTC. Its protein product is CASSLAGIYEQYF. The V gene is TRBV7-8, the J gene TRBJ2-7, with no clear D. The CDR3 loop spans 13 amino acids. Trimming took 0 bases from V and 3 from J, leaving 6 bases between them. Germline V lookup: CDR1 SGHVS, CDR2 FQNEAQ.

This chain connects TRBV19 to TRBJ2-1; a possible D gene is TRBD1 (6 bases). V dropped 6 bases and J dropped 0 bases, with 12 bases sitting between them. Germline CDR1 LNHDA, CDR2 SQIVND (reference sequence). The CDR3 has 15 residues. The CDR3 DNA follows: TGTGCCAGTAGCACCAGGGACACCTCCTACAATGAGCAGTTCTTC. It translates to CASSTRDTSYNEQFF.

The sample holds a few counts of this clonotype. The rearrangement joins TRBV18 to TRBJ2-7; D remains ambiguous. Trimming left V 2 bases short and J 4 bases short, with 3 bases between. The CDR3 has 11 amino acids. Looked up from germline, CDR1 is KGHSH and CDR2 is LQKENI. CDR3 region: CASSPKYEQYF. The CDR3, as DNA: TGTGCCAGCTCACCAAAATACGAGCAGTACTTC.

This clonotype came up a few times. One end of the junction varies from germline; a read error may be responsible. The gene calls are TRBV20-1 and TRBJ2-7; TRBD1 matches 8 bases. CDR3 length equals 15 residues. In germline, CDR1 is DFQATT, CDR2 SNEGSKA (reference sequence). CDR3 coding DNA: TGTAGTGCTAGAGGCTATCTACAGGGGGACTACGAGCAGTACTTC. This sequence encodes CSARGYLQGDYEQYF.

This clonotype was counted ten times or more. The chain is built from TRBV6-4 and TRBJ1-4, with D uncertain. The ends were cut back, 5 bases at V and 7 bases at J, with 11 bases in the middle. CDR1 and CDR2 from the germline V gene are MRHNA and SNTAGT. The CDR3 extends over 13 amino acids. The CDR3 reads CASSLREGEKLFF. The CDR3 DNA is TGTGCCAGCAGTCTCCGGGAGGGTGAAAAACTGTTTTTT.

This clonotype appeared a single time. CDR3 coding DNA: TGTGCCAGTAGTAGGACAGCGGATAATTCACCCCTCCACTTT. Amino acids: CASSRTADNSPLHF. V gene TRBV19 combines with J gene TRBJ1-6, with D possibly matching TRBD1 (6 bases). The CDR3 totals 14 residues. V dropped 4 bases and J dropped 5 bases, with 9 bases sitting between them. Germline V gives CDR1 LNHDA, CDR2 SQIVND (reference sequence). Based on the CDR3 plus reference TRBV19 and TRBJ1-6, the full variable domain is DGGITQSPKYLFRKEGQNVTLSCEQNLNHDAMYWYRQDPGQGLRLIYYSQIVNDFQKGDIAEGYSVSREKKESFPLTVTSAQKNPTAFYLCASSRTADNSPLHFGNGTRLTVT.

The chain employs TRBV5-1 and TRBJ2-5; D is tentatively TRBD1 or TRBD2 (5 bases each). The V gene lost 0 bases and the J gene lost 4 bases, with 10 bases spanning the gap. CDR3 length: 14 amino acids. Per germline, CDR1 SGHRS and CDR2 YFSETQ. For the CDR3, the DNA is TGCGCCAGCAGCTTGGGGGGACGGCGAGAGACCCAGTACTTC. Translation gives CASSLGGRRETQYF.